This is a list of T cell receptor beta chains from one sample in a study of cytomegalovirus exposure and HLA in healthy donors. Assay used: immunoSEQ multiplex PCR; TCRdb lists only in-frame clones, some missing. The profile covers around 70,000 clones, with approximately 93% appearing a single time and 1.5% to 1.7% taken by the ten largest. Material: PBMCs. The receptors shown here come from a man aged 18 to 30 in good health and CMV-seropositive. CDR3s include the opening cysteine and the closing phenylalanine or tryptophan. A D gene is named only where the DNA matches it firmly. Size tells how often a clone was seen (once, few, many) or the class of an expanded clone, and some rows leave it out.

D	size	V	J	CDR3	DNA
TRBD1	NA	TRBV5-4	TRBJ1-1	CASSRTGVNTEAFF	TGTGCCAGCTCCCGGACAGGGGTGAACACTGAAGCTTTCTTT
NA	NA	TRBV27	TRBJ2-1	CASSLQGGSYNEQFF	TGTGCCAGCAGTTTACAGGGTGGCTCCTACAATGAGCAGTTCTTC
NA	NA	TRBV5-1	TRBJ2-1	CASRVGQSGEQFF	TGCGCCAGCAGAGTGGGCCAGTCAGGTGAGCAGTTCTTC
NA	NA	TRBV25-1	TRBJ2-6	CASRTAGANVLTF	TGTGCCAGCAGGACAGCTGGGGCCAACGTCCTGACTTTC
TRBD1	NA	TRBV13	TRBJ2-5	CASSDRRGETQYF	TGTGCCAGCTCGGACAGGCGAGGAGAGACCCAGTACTTC
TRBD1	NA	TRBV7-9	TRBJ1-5	CASSPGQGKDQPQHF	TGTGCCAGCAGCCCGGGACAGGGAAAGGATCAGCCCCAGCATTTT
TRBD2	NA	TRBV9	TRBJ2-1	CASSPRLAGPYHEQFF	TGTGCCAGCAGCCCACGACTAGCGGGACCCTACCATGAGCAGTTCTTC
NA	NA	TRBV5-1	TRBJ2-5	CASRPGERTQETQYF	TGCGCCAGCCGCCCCGGGGAGAGAACCCAAGAGACCCAGTACTTC
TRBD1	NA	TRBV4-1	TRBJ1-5	CASSQDRTGSNQPQHF	TGCGCCAGCAGCCAAGATCGGACAGGGAGCAATCAGCCCCAGCATTTT
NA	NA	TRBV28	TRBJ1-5	CASSGGEQPQHF	TGTGCCAGCAGTGGAGGGGAACAGCCCCAGCATTTT
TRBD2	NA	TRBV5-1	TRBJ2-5	CASSLSRGGMDGQYF	TGCGCCAGCAGCTTGTCCCGGGGGGGGATGGACGGGCAGTACTTC
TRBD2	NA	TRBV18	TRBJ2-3	CASSPIAGASPDTQYF	TGTGCCAGCTCACCGATAGCGGGAGCTTCCCCAGATACGCAGTATTTT
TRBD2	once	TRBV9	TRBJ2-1	CASSPTSGASYNEQFF	TGTGCCAGCAGCCCAACTAGCGGAGCTTCCTACAATGAGCAGTTCTTC
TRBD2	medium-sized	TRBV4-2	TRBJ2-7	CASSQETSGSYEQYF	TGTGCCAGCAGCCAAGAGACTAGCGGCTCCTACGAGCAGTACTTC
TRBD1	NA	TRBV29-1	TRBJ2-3	CSVGTGTDTQYF	TGCAGCGTCGGGACAGGGACAGATACGCAGTATTTT
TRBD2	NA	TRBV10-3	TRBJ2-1	CAISIRTSDIPGGYNEQFF	TGTGCCATCAGTATAAGGACTAGCGATATTCCCGGTGGGTACAATGAGCAGTTCTTC
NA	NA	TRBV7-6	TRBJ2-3	CASSLWESTDTQYF	TGTGCCAGCAGCTTATGGGAGAGCACAGATACGCAGTATTTT
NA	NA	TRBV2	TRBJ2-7	CASGRPMSSYEQYF	TGTGCCAGCGGGAGACCCATGAGCTCCTACGAGCAGTACTTC